This entry features one T cell receptor (beta chain) sequence. This sample was taken from a study of cytomegalovirus exposure and HLA in healthy donors. Primers included in the PCR were 60 Vbeta and 13 Jbeta primers. Repertoires were generated with immunoSEQ multiplex PCR, while TCRdb's copy carries only in-frame clones and drops some. The repertoire holds 95,000 to 150,000 clones, with about 80% as singletons. The CDR3 contains 15 residues. The germline V gene has CDR1 KGHSH and CDR2 LQKENI. V lost 3 bases and J 2 bases, leaving 11 bases between the germline ends. This clonotype was obtained from a man aged 55-75 years in good health and CMV-seropositive. This rearrangement joins TRBV18 to TRBJ2-1; TRBD1 is a possible D gene (5 bases). The material sequenced was PBMCs. The CDR3, as DNA: TGTGCCAGCTCACCGGGGCAGACAGCCTACAATGAGCAGTTCTTC. Its translation: CASSPGQTAYNEQFF.